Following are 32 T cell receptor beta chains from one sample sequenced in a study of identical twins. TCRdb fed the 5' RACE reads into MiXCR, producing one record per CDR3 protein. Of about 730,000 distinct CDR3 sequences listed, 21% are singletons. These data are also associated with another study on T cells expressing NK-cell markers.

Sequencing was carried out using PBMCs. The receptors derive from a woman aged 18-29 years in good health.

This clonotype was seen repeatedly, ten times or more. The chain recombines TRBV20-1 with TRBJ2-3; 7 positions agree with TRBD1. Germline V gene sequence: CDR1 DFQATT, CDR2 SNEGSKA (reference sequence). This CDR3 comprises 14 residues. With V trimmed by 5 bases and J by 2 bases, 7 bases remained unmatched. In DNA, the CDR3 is TGCAGTGCTGCTTGGGACAGCAACACAGATACGCAGTATTTT. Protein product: CSAAWDSNTDTQYF.

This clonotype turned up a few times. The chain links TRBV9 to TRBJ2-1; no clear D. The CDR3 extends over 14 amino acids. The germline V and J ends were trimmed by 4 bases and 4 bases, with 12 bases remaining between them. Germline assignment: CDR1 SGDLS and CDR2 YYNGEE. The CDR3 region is CASSSSTAYNEQFF. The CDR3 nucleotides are TGTGCCAGCAGCTCTTCGACGGCATACAATGAGCAGTTCTTC.

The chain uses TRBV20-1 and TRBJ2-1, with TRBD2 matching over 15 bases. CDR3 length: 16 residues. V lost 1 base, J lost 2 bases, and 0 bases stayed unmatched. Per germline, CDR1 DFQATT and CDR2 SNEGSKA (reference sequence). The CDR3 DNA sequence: TGCAGTGCTAGAGGGACTAGCGGGGGGGCCTACAATGAGCAGTTCTTC. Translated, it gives CSARGTSGGAYNEQFF.

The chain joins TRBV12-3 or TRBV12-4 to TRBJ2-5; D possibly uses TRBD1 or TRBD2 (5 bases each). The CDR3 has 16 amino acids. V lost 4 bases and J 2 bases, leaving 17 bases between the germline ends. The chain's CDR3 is CASSSPRDDAQETQYF. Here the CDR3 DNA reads TGTGCCAGCAGTTCGCCGAGGGACGACGCACAAGAGACCCAGTACTTC.

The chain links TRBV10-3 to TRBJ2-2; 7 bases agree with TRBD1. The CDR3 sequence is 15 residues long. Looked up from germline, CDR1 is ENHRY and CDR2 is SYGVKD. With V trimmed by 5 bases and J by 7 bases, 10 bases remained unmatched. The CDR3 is CAISSSQGKGGELFF. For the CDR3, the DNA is TGTGCCATCAGTTCTTCACAGGGGAAGGGCGGGGAGCTGTTTTTT.

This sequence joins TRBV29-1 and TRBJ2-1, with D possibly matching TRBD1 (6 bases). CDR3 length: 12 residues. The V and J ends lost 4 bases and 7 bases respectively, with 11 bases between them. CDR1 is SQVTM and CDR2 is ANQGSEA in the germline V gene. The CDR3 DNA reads TGCAGCGTTGCGACACAGGGAAATGAGCAGTTCTTC. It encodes CSVATQGNEQFF.

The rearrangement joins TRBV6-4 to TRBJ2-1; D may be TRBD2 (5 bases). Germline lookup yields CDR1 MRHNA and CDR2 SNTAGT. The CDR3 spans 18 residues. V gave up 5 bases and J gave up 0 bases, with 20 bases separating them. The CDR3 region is CASSPLVGSGYSYNEQFF. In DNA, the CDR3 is TGTGCCAGCAGTCCCCTCGTGGGCAGCGGATACTCCTACAATGAGCAGTTCTTC.

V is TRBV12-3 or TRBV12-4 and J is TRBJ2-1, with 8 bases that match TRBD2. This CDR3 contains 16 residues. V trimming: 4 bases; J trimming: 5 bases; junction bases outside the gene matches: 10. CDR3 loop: CASSSDVSGADNEQFF. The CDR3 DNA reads TGTGCCAGCAGTTCCGACGTTAGCGGGGCGGACAATGAGCAGTTCTTC.

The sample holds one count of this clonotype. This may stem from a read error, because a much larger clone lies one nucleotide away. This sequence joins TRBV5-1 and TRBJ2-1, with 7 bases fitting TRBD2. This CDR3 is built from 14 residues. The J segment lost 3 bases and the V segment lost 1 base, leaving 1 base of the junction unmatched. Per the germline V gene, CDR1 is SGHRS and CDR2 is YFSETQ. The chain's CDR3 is CASSLPSGYNEQFF. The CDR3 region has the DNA TGCGCCAGCAGCTTGCCTAGCGGCTACAATGAGCAGTTCTTC.

The CDR3: CSAARGGTSTDTQYF. Here the CDR3 DNA reads TGCAGTGCCGCCCGTGGTGGGACTAGCACAGATACGCAGTATTTT. The chain is built from TRBV20-1 and TRBJ2-3; a weak D match, TRBD2 (6 bases). Trimming took off 6 bases at V and 0 bases at J, with 16 bases between the two ends. Germline lookup yields CDR1 DFQATT and CDR2 SNEGSKA (reference sequence). The CDR3 contains 15 residues.

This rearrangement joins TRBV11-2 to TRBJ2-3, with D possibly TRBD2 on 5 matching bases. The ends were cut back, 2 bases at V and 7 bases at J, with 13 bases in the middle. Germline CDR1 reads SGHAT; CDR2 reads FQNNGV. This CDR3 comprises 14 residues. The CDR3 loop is CASSLTGMAYTQYF. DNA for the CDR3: TGTGCCAGCAGCTTAACGGGAATGGCTTATACGCAGTATTTT.

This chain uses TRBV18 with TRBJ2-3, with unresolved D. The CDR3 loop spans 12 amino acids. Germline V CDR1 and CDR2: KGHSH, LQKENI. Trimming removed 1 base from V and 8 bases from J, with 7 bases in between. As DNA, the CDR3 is TGTGCCAGCTCACCACAAAAAAGTACGCAGTATTTT. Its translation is CASSPQKSTQYF. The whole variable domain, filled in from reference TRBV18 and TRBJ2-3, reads NAGVMQNPRHLVRRRGQEARLRCSPMKGHSHVYWYRQLPEEGLKFMVYLQKENIIDESGMPKERFSAEFPKEGPSILRIQQVVRGDSAAYFCASSPQKSTQYFGPGTRLTVL.

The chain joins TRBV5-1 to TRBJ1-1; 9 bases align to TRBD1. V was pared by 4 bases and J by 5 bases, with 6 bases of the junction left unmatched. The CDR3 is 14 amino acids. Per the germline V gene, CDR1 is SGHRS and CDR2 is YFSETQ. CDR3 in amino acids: CASSAGQGWTEAFF. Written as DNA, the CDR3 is TGCGCCAGCAGCGCCGGACAGGGGTGGACTGAAGCTTTCTTT.

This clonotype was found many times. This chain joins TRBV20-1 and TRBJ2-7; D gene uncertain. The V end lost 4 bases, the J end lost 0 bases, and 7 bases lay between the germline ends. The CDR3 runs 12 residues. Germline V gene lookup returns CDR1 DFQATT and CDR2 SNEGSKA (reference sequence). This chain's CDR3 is CSANSLSYEQYF. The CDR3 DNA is TGCAGTGCTAACTCCCTCTCCTACGAGCAGTACTTC.

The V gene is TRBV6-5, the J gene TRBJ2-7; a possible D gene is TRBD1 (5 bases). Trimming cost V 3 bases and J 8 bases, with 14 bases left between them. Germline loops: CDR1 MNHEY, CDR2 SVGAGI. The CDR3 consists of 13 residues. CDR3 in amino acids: CASSYLAGRKQYF. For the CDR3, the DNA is TGTGCCAGCAGTTATTTGGCAGGGCGGAAGCAGTACTTC.

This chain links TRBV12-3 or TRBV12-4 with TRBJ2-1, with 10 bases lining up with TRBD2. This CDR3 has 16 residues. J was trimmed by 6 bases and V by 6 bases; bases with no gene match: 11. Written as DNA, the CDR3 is TGTGCCAGCAGCTACGAGTTAGCGGGAGGCCTCAATGAGCAGTTCTTC. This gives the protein CASSYELAGGLNEQFF.

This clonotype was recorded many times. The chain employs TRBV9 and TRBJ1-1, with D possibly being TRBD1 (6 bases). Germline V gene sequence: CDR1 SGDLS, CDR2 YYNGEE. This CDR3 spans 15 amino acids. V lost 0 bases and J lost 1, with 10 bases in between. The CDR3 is CASSVGGGSNTEAFF. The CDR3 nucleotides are TGTGCCAGCAGCGTAGGGGGGGGCTCGAACACTGAAGCTTTCTTT. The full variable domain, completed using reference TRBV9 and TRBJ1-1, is DSGVTQTPKHLITATGQRVTLRCSPRSGDLSVYWYQQSLDQGLQFLIQYYNGEERAKGNILERFSAQQFPDLHSELNLSSLELGDSALYFCASSVGGGSNTEAFFGQGTRLTVV.

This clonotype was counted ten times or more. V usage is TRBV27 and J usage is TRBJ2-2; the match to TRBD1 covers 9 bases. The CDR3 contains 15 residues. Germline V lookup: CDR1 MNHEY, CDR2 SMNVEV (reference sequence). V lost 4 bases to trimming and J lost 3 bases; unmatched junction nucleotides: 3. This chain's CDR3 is CASSSGTGHTGELFF. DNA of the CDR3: TGTGCCAGCAGTTCGGGGACAGGGCACACCGGGGAGCTGTTTTTT.

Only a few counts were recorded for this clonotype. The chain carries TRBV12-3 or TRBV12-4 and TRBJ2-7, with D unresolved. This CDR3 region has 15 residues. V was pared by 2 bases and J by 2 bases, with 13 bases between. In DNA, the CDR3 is TGTGCCAGCAGTTTATTCCGTCACCTCGCCTACGAGCAGTACTTC. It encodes CASSLFRHLAYEQYF.

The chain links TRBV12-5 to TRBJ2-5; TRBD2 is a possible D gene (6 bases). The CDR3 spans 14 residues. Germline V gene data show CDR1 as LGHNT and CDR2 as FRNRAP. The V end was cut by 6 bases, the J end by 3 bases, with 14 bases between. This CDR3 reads CASGLPGGEETQYF. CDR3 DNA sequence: TGTGCTAGTGGCCTACCCGGCGGGGAAGAGACCCAGTACTTC.

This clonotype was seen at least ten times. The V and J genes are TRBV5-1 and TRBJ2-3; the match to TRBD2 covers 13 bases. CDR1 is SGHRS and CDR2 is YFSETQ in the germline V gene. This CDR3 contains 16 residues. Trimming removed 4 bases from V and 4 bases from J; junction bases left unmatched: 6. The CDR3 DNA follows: TGCGCCAGCAGCACCGGACTAGCGGGGGCTTCAGATACGCAGTATTTT. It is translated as CASSTGLAGASDTQYF.

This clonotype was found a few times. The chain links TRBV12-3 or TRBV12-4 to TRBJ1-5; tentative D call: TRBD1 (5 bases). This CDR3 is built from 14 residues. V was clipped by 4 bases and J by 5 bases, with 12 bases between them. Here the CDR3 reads CASSSGGTYQPQHF. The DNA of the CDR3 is TGTGCCAGCAGTTCGGGGGGAACCTATCAGCCCCAGCATTTT.

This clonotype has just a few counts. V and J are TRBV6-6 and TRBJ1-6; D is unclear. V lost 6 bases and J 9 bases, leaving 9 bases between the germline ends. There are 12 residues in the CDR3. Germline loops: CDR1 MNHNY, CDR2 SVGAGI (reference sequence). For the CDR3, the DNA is TGTGCCAGCAGCCCTACAAGTTCACCCCTCCACTTT. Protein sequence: CASSPTSSPLHF.

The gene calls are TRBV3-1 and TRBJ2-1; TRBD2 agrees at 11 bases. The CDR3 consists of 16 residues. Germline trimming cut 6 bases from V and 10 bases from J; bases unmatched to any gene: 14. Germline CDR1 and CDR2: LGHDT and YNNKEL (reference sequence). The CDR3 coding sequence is TGTGCCAGCAGTCCCGAGCGACTAGCGGGATCCCACGAGCAGTTCTTC. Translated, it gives CASSPERLAGSHEQFF.

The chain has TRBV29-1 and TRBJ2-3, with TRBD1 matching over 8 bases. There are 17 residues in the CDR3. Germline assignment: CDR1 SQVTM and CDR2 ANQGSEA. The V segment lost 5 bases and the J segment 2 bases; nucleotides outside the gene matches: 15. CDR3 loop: CSVNCETGGPTTDTQYF. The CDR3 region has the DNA TGCAGCGTTAACTGTGAAACAGGGGGACCTACCACAGATACGCAGTATTTT.

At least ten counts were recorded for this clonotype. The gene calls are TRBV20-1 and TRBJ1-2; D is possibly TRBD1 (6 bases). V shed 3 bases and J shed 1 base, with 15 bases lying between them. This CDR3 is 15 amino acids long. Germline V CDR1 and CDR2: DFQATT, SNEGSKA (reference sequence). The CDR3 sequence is CSASGQGRSNYGYTF. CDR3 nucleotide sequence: TGCAGTGCTAGTGGTCAGGGGAGGAGTAACTATGGCTACACCTTC.

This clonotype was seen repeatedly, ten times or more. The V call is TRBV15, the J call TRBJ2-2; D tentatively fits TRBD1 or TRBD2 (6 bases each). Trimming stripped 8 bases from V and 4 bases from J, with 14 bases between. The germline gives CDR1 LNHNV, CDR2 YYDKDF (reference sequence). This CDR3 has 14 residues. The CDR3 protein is CATEGGTGTGELFF. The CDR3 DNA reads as TGTGCCACCGAGGGGGGAACGGGCACCGGGGAGCTGTTTTTT.

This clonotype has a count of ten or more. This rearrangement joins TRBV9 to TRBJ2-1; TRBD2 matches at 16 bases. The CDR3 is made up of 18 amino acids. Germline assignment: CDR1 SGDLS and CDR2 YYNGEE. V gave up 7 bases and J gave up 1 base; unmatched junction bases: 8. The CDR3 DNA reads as TGTGCCAGCGGGGGACTAGCGGGAGGGGATACGTCCTACAATGAGCAGTTCTTC. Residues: CASGGLAGGDTSYNEQFF.

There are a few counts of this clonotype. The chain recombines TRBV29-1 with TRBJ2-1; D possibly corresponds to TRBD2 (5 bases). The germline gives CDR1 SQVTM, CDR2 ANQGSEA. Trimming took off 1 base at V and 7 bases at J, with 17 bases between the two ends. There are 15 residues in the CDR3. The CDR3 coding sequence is TGCAGCGTTGAAGTAGGGAGAACCTTACGGAATGAGCAGTTCTTC. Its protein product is CSVEVGRTLRNEQFF.

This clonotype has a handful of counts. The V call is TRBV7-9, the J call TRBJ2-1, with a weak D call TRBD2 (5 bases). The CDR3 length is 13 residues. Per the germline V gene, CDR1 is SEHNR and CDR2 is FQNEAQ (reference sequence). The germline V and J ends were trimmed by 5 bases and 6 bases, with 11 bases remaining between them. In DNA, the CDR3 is TGTGCCAGCAGCCCCCGGGGAGCCAATGAGCAGTTCTTC. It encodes CASSPRGANEQFF.

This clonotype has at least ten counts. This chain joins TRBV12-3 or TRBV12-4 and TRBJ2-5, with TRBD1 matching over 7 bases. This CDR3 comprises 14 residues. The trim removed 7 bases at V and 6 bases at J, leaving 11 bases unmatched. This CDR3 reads CASTLTGIRQTQYF. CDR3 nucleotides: TGTGCCAGCACATTGACAGGGATTCGGCAGACCCAGTACTTC.

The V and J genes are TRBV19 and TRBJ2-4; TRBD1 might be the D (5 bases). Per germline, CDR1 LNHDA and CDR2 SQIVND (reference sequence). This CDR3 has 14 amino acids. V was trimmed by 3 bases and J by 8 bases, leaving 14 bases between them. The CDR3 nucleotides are TGTGCCAGTAGTATTGGGCAGGGCCGGGACATTCAGTACTTC. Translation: CASSIGQGRDIQYF.